This T cell receptor beta chain stems from a study of OX40 agonist ivuxolimab in advanced cancers. Background on the study: The patients received agonistic anti-OX40 (CD134) antibody ivuxolimab.

Assay used: immunoSEQ multiplex PCR; TCRdb lists only in-frame clones, some missing. The sample carries more than 15,000 clones, about 70% recorded once. If patients had autoimmune disease history or systemic immunosuppression, they were excluded. Blood got drawn at baseline, again on cycle 4 day 1, and then on cycle 7 day 1. This CDR3 has 18 amino acids. Germline CDR1 LGHNA, CDR2 YSLEER. V dropped 0 bases and J dropped 0; count of bases not matched to a gene: 8. The clonotype comes from an adult with an advanced solid tumor such as melanoma, head and neck, liver or kidney cancer. The chain links TRBV4-3 to TRBJ1-1, with 9 nucleotides matching TRBD1. This specimen was CD4+ or CD8+ T cells sorted from blood, taken in a trial of the OX40 agonist ivuxolimab. The DNA for the CDR3 is TGCGCCAGCAGCCAAGATCTCGGGACAGGGCTTATGAACACTGAAGCTTTCTTT. Protein: CASSQDLGTGLMNTEAFF.